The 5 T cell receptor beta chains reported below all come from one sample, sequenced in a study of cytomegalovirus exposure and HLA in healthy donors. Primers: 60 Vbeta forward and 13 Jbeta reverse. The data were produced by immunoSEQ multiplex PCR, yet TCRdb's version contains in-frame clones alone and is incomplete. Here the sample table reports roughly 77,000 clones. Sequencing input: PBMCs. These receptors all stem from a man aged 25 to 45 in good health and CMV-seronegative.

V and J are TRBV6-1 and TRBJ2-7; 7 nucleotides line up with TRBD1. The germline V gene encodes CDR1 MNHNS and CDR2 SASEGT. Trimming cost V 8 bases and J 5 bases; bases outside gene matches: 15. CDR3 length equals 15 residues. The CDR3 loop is CASSKTRGNAHEQYF. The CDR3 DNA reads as TGTGCCAGCTCAAAGACCAGGGGGAACGCCCACGAGCAGTACTTC.

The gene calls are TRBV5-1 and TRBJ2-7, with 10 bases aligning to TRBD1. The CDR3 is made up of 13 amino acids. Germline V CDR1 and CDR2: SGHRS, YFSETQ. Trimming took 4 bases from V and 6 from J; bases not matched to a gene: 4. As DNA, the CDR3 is TGCGCCAGCAGCGTCGGACAGGGGGTCGAGCAGTACTTC. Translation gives CASSVGQGVEQYF. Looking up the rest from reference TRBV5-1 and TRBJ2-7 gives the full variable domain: KAGVTQTPRYLIKTRGQQVTLSCSPISGHRSVSWYQQTPGQGLQFLFEYFSETQRNKGNFPGRFSGRQFSNSRSEMNVSTLELGDSALYLCASSVGQGVEQYFGPGTRLTVT.

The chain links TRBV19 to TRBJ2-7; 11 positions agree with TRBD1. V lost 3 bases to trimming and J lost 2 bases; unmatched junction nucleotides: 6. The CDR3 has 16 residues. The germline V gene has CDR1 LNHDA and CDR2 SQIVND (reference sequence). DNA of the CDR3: TGTGCCAGTAGTATCCTACGGGGACAGGGGGCCTACGAGCAGTACTTC. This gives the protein CASSILRGQGAYEQYF. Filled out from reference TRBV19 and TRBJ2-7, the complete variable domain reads DGGITQSPKYLFRKEGQNVTLSCEQNLNHDAMYWYRQDPGQGLRLIYYSQIVNDFQKGDIAEGYSVSREKKESFPLTVTSAQKNPTAFYLCASSILRGQGAYEQYFGPGTRLTVT.

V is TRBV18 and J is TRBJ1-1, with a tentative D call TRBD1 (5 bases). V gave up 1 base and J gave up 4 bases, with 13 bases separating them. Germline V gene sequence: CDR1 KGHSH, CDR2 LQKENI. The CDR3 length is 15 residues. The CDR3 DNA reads TGTGCCAGCTCACCACAGCAGGGAGGGGCCACTGAAGCTTTCTTT. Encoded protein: CASSPQQGGATEAFF.

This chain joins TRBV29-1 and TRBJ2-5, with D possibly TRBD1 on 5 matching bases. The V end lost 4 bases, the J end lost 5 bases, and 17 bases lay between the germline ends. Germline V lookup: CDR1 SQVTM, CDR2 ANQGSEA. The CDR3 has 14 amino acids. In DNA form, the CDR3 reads TGCAGCGTTGTAGAAGGGGCGCTCGGGGAGACCCAGTACTTC. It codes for CSVVEGALGETQYF.